A selection of T cell receptor beta chains follows, all from one sample in a study of OX40 agonist ivuxolimab in advanced cancers. Some clones are missing from TCRdb's copy, which holds only in-frame ones; the method was immunoSEQ multiplex PCR. The sample lists 100,000 or so clones, 80% to 90% seen once, with around 5.9% in the top ten. The sequenced sample was CD4+ or CD8+ T cells sorted from blood, obtained in a trial of the OX40 agonist ivuxolimab. The receptors stem from an adult with an advanced solid tumor such as melanoma, head and neck, liver or kidney cancer. CDR3s include the opening cysteine and the closing phenylalanine or tryptophan. The D gene is left open where the match is weak. The size of a clone is reported for some rows only, either as once, few or many, or as a class for expanded clones.

d_call,clone_size,j_call,v_call,cdr3_aa,cdr3_nt
.,.,TRBJ2-2,TRBV4-1,CASSLSATGELFF,TGCGCCAGCAGCCTAAGTGCCACCGGGGAGCTGTTTTTT
.,.,TRBJ1-1,TRBV11-2,CASSLTRSTEAFF,TGTGCCAGCAGCCTCACCCGAAGCACTGAAGCTTTCTTT
.,few,TRBJ1-2,TRBV15,CATSRDGAANYGYTF,TGTGCCACCAGCAGAGATGGGGCAGCTAACTATGGCTACACCTTC
TRBD1,.,TRBJ1-5,TRBV29-1,CSVAQQGNQPQHF,TGCAGCGTTGCACAACAGGGGAATCAGCCCCAGCATTTT
.,.,TRBJ1-4,TRBV6-1,CASSEAVGEKLFF,TGTGCCAGCAGTGAAGCGGTGGGTGAAAAACTGTTTTTT
.,.,TRBJ2-1,TRBV5-1,CASSSLGVAEQFF,TGCGCCAGCAGCTCTCTCGGGGTGGCTGAGCAGTTCTTC
.,.,TRBJ1-5,TRBV7-2,CASSSGSQPQHF,TGTGCCAGCAGCTCGGGGAGCCAGCCCCAGCATTTT
.,.,TRBJ2-3,TRBV27,CASSPRPDTQYF,TGTGCCAGCAGTCCTAGACCAGATACGCAGTATTTT
.,.,TRBJ2-2,TRBV7-2,CASSLGRGAGELFF,TGTGCCAGCAGCTTGGGACGAGGTGCCGGGGAGCTGTTTTTT
TRBD2,.,TRBJ2-5,TRBV27,CASRLAGGPEETQYF,TGTGCCAGCCGGCTAGCGGGAGGGCCAGAAGAGACCCAGTACTTC
TRBD1,.,TRBJ1-2,TRBV29-1,CSSQGDRYGYTF,TGCAGCTCCCAGGGGGATCGCTATGGCTACACCTTC
.,.,TRBJ2-7,TRBV5-1,CASSSPGAGEQYF,TGCGCCAGCAGCTCGCCAGGGGCGGGCGAGCAGTACTTC
.,.,TRBJ1-2,TRBV11-2,CASNPQRGGYTF,TGTGCCAGCAACCCTCAGAGGGGGGGCTACACCTTC
TRBD1,once,TRBJ1-3,TRBV19,CASPGQASSFSGNTIYF,TGTGCCAGCCCCGGACAGGCCTCCTCCTTCTCTGGAAACACCATATATTTT
TRBD1,once,TRBJ1-1,TRBV30,CAWDTGVVTEAFF,TGTGCCTGGGATACAGGGGTTGTAACTGAAGCTTTCTTT
.,.,TRBJ2-3,TRBV11-3,CASSPNGVDTQYF,TGTGCCAGCAGCCCGAATGGCGTAGATACGCAGTATTTT
.,medium-sized,TRBJ1-6,TRBV10-2,CASTGLRDSPLHF,TGCGCCAGCACGGGACTACGGGATTCACCCCTCCACTTT
TRBD2,.,TRBJ2-3,TRBV10-3,CAISPAGDIGTDTQYF,TGTGCCATATCACCGGCGGGAGATATCGGCACAGATACGCAGTATTTT
.,.,TRBJ2-5,TRBV10-2,CASKSGHARSETQYF,TGCGCCAGCAAGTCAGGACACGCCAGATCAGAGACCCAGTACTTC
TRBD1,.,TRBJ1-5,TRBV30,CAWTRTGAFSQPQHF,TGTGCCTGGACTCGCACAGGGGCCTTCTCTCAGCCCCAGCATTTT
.,.,TRBJ2-7,TRBV7-3,CASSLLAGGEQYF,TGTGCCAGCAGCTTATTGGCGGGCGGAGAGCAGTACTTC
TRBD1,.,TRBJ2-2,TRBV9,CASSIQGAGGELFF,TGTGCCAGCAGCATACAGGGGGCAGGCGGGGAGCTGTTTTTT
.,.,TRBJ2-1,TRBV13,CASSLGRTGVNEQFF,TGTGCCAGCAGCTTAGGTCGAACGGGGGTCAATGAGCAGTTCTTC
.,.,TRBJ2-2,TRBV6-1,CASSWSGASTGELFF,TGTGCCAGCAGCTGGTCGGGGGCGAGTACCGGGGAGCTGTTTTTT
.,.,TRBJ1-4,TRBV9,CASSVESAVNEKLFF,TGTGCCAGCAGCGTAGAGTCGGCAGTCAATGAAAAACTGTTTTTT
.,once,TRBJ2-4,TRBV5-4,CASSPQGAKNIQYF,TGTGCCAGCAGCCCCCAGGGAGCCAAAAACATTCAGTACTTC